The source of this T cell receptor beta chain is a study of T cell clonality in common variable immunodeficiency. Study results and limitations: Common variable immunodeficiency TCR beta sequences reportedly had fewer deletions and N-nucleotide insertions.

Sequencing input was equivalent genomic DNA from CVID and controls. Data came from immunoSEQ multiplex PCR; TCRdb stores just in-frame clones and leaves some out. Observed in the sample are about 55,000 clones, none of them singletons. At least ten counts were recorded for this clone. Its antigen is not known. Sequencing used peripheral blood mononuclear cells. The sequence came from a person aged 18 to 70 in good health.

The DNA read from the CDR3 is TGCAGCGTTGAAGATGGCGTCACCTCTGGGGCCAACGTG. It specifies CSVEDGVTSGANV. The full CDR3 sequence reads CSVEDGVTSGANVLFF. V and J are TRBV29-1 and TRBJ2-2; TRBD1 is a possible D gene (5 bases). The read gets to within 3 residues of the CDR3 end, and the germline J gene fills in the rest. From germline, CDR1 is SQVTM and CDR2 ANQGSEA. The CDR3 runs 16 residues.